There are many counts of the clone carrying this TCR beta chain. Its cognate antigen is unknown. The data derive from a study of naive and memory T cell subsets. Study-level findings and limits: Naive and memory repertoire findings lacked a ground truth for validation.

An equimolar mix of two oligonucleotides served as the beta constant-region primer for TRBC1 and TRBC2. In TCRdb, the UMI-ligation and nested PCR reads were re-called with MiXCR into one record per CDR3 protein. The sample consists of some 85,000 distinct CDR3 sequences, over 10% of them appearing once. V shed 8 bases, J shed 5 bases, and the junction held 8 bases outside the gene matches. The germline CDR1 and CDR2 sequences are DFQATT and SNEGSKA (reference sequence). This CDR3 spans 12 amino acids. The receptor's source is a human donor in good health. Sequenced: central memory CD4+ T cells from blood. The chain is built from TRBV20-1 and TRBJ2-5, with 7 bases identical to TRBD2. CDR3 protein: CSSSHGGETQYF. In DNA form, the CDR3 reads TGCAGTTCTTCCCACGGGGGGGAGACCCAGTACTTC.